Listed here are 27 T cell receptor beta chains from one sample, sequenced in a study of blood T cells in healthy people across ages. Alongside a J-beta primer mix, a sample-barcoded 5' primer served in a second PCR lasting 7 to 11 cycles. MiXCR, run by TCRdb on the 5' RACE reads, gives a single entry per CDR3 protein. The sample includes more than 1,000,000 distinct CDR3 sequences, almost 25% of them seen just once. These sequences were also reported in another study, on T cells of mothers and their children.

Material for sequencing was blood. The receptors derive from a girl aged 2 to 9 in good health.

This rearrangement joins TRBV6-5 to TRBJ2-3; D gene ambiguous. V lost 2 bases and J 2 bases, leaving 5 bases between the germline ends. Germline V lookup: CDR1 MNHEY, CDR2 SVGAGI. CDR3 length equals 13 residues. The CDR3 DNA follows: TGTGCCAGCAGTTACACCAACACAGATACGCAGTATTTT. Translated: CASSYTNTDTQYF.

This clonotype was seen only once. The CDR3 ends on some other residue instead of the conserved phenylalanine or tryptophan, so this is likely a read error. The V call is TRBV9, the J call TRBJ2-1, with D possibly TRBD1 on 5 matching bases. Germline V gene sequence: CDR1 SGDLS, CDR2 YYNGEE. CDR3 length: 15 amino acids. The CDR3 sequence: CASSVVQAPYSEQFC. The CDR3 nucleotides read TGTGCCAGCAGCGTAGTACAGGCCCCTTACAGTGAGCAGTTCTGC.

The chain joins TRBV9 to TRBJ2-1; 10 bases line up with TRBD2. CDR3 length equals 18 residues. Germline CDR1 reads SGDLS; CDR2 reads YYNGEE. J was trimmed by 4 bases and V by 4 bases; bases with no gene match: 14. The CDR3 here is CASSPHDLIAGGYNEQFF. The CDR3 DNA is TGTGCCAGCAGCCCCCACGACCTGATAGCGGGGGGTTACAATGAGCAGTTCTTC.

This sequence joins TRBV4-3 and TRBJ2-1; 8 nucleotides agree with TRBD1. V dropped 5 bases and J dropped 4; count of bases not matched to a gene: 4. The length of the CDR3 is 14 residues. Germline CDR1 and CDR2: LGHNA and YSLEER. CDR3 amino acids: CASSVRQGYNEQFF. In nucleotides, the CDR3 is TGCGCCAGCAGCGTCCGACAGGGGTACAATGAGCAGTTCTTC.

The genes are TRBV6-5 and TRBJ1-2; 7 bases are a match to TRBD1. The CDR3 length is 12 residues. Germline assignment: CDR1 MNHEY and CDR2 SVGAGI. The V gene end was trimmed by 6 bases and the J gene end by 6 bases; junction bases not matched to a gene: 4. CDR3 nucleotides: TGTGCCAGCAGCAGGGGGAACCATGGCTACACCTTC. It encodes CASSRGNHGYTF.

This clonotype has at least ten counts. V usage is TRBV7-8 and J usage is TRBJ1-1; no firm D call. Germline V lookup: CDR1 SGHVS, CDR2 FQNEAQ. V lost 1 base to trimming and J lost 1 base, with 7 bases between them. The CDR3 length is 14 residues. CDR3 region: CASSLVAGNTEAFF. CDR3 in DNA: TGTGCCAGCAGCTTAGTGGCAGGGAACACTGAAGCTTTCTTT.

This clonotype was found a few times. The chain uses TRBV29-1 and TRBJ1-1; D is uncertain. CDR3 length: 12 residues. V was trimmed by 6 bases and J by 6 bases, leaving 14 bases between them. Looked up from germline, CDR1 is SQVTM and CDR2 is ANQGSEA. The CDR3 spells CSVAEAMAEAFF. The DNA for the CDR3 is TGCAGCGTAGCCGAAGCCATGGCTGAAGCTTTCTTT.

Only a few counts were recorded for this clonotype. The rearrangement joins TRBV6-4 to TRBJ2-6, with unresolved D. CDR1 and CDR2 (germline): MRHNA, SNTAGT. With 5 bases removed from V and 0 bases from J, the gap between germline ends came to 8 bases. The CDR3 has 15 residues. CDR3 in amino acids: CASSPRSSGANVLTF. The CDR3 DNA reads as TGTGCCAGCAGTCCCAGAAGCTCTGGGGCCAACGTCCTGACTTTC.

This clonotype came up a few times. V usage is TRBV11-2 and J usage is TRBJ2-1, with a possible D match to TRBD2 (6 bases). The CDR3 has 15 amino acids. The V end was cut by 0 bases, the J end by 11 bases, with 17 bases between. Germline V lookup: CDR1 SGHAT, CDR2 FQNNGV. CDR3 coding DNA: TGTGCCAGCAGCTTAGATGGGGGAGGATCGCGAAAGCAGTTCTTC. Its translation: CASSLDGGGSRKQFF.

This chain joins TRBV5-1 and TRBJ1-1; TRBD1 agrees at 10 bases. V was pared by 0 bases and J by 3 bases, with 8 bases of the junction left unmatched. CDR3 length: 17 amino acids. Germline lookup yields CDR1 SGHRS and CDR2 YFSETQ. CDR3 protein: CASSLGGTGDVDTEAFF. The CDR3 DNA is TGCGCCAGCAGCTTGGGCGGGACAGGGGATGTGGACACTGAAGCTTTCTTT.

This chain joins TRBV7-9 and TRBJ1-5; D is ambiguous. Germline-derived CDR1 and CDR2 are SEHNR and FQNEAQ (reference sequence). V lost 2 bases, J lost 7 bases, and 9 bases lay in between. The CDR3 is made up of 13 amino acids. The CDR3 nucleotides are TGTGCCAGCAGCTTACTCGAGGCGCAGCCCCAGCATTTT. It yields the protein CASSLLEAQPQHF.

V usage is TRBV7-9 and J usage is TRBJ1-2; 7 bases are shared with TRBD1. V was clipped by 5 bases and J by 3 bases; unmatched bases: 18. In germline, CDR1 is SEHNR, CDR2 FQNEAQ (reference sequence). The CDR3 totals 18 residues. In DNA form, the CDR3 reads TGTGCCAGCAGCCCCACAAGAAGCAACATCGACAGGGACTATGGCTACACCTTC. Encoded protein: CASSPTRSNIDRDYGYTF.

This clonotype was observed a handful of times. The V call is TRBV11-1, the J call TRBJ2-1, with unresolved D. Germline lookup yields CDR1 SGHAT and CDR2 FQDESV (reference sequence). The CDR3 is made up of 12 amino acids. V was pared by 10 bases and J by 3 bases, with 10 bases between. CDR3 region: CATLDGYNEQFF. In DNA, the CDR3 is TGTGCCACTCTAGATGGCTACAATGAGCAGTTCTTC. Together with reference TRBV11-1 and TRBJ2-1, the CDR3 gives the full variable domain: EAEVAQSPRYKITEKSQAVAFWCDPISGHATLYWYRQILGQGPELLVQFQDESVVDDSQLPKDRFSAERLKGVDSTLKIQPAELGDSAMYLCATLDGYNEQFFGPGTRLTVL.

The CDR3 sequence is CARLYTELVPKEQYF. The CDR3 DNA follows: TGTGCCAGACTATACACGGAACTCGTGCCTAAAGAGCAGTACTTC. The chain has TRBV13 and TRBJ2-7; D is unresolved. Trimming took off 9 bases at V and 7 bases at J, with 25 bases between the two ends. The CDR3 consists of 15 residues. Germline V gives CDR1 PRHDT, CDR2 FYEKMQ (reference sequence).

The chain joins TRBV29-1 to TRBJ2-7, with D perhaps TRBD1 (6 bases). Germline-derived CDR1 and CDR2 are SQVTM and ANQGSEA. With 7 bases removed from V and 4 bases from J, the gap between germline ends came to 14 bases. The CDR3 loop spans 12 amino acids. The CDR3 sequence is CSARRGLYEQYF. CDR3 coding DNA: TGCAGCGCTCGCAGGGGCCTTTACGAGCAGTACTTC.

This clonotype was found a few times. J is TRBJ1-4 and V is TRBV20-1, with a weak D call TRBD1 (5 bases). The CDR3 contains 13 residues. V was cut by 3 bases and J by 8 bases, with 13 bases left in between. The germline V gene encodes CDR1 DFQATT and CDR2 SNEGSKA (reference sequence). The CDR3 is CSASFYQGEKLFF. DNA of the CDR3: TGCAGTGCTAGTTTCTATCAGGGAGAAAAACTGTTTTTT.

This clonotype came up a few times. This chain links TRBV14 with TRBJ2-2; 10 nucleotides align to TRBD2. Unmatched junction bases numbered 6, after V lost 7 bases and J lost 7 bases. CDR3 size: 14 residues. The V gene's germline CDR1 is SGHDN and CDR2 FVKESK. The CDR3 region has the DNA TGTGCCAGCACCGTTCTAGCGGGAGTCGGGGAGCTGTTTTTT. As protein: CASTVLAGVGELFF.

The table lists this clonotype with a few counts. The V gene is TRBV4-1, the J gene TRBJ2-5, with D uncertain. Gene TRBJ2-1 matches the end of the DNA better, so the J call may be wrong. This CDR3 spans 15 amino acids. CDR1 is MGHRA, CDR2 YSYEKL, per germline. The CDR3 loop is CASSQEVGLFNEQFF. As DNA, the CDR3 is TGCGCCAGCAGCCAAGAGGTAGGCCTTTTCAATGAGCAGTTCTTC.

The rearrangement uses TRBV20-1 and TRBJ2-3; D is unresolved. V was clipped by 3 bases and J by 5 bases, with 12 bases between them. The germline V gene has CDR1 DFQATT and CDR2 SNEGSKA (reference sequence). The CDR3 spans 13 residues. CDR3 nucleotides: TGCAGTGCTAGCGTGGTGGTAGGAGATACGCAGTATTTT. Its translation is CSASVVVGDTQYF.

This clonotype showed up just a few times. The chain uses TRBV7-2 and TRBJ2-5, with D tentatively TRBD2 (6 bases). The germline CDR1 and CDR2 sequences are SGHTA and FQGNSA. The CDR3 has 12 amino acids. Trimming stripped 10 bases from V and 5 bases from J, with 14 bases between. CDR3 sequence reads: CANTFRGETQYF. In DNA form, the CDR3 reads TGTGCCAACACCTTCCGGGGGGAGACCCAGTACTTC.

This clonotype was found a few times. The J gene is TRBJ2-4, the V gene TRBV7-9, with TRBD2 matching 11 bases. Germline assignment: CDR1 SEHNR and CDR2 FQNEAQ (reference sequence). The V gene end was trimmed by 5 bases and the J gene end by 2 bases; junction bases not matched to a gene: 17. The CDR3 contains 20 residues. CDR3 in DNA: TGTGCCAGCAGCGAGACCCGGACCTCCGGGACTAGCGGTTCCAAAAACATTCAGTACTTC. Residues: CASSETRTSGTSGSKNIQYF.

The CDR3 sequence: CASSPFGAREDYTF. CDR3 bases: TGTGCCAGCAGTCCCTTCGGGGCCCGGGAGGACTACACCTTC. This sequence joins TRBV28 and TRBJ1-2; D is possibly TRBD1 (5 bases). The germline V gene has CDR1 MDHEN and CDR2 SYDVKM. This CDR3 comprises 14 residues. V was cut by 5 bases and J by 10 bases, with 20 bases left in between.

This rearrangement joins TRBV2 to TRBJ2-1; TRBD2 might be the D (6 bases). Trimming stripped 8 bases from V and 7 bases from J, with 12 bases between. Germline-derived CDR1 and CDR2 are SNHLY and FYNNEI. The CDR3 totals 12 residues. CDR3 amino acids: CASDWGLNEQFF. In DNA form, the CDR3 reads TGTGCCAGCGATTGGGGACTGAATGAGCAGTTCTTC. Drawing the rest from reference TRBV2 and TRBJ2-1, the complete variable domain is EPEVTQTPSHQVTQMGQEVILRCVPISNHLYFYWYRQILGQKVEFLVSFYNNEISEKSEIFDDQFSVERPDGSNFTLKIRSTKLEDSAMYFCASDWGLNEQFFGPGTRLTVL.

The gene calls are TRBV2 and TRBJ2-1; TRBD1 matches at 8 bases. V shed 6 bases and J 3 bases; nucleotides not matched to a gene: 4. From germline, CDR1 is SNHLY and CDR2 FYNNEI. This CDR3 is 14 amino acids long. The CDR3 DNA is TGTGCCAGCAGGGCAGGGGGCATCTACAATGAGCAGTTCTTC. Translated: CASRAGGIYNEQFF.

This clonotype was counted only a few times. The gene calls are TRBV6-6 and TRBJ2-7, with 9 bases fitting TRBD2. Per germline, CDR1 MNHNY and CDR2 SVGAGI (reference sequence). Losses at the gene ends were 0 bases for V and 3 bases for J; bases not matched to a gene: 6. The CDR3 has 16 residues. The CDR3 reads CASSYSSGTSIYEQYF. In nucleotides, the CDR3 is TGTGCCAGCAGTTACTCTAGCGGGACTAGCATCTACGAGCAGTACTTC.

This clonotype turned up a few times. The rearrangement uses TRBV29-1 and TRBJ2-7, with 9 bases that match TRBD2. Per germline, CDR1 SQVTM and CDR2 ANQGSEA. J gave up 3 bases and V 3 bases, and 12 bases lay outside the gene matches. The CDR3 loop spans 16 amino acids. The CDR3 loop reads CSVDLGATSGDYEQYF. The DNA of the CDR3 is TGCAGCGTTGATTTGGGGGCGACTAGCGGAGACTACGAGCAGTACTTC.

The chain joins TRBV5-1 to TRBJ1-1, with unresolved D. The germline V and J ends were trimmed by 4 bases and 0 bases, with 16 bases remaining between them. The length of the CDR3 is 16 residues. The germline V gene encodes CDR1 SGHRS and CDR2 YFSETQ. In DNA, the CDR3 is TGCGCCAGCAGCGCGGGCGGATTCTACATGAACACTGAAGCTTTCTTT. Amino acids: CASSAGGFYMNTEAFF. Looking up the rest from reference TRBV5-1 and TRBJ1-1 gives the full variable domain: KAGVTQTPRYLIKTRGQQVTLSCSPISGHRSVSWYQQTPGQGLQFLFEYFSETQRNKGNFPGRFSGRQFSNSRSEMNVSTLELGDSALYLCASSAGGFYMNTEAFFGQGTRLTVV.